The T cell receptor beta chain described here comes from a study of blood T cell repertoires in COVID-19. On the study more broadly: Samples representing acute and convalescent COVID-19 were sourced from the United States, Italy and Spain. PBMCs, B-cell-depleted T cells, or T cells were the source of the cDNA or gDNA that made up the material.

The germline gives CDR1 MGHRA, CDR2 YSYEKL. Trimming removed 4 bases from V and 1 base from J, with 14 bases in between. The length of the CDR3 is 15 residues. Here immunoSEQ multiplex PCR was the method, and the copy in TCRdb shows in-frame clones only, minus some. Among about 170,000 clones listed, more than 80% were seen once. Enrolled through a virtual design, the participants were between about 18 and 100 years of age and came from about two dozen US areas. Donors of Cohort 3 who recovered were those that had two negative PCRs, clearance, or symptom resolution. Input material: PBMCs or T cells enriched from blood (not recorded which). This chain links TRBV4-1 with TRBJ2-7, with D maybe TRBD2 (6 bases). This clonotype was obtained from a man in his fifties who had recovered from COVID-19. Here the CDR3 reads CASSLGSSVSYEQYF. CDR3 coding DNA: TGCGCCAGCAGCCTAGGTTCTAGCGTTTCCTACGAGCAGTACTTC.